What follows are 10 T cell receptor beta chains derived from one specimen sequenced in a study of T-cell reconstitution after alpha-beta-depleted transplantation in children. Preparation of the TCRbeta library used unique molecular identifiers. TCRdb fed the PCR reads into MiXCR, producing one record per CDR3 protein. The sample contains 300,000 to 400,000 distinct CDR3 sequences, roughly 15% of which appear only once. Material: PBMCs, mostly from graft donor cells, obtained 360 days after TCRalphabeta/CD19-depleted stem cell transplant. All receptors come from a male patient between 2 and 15 years old who had a stem cell transplant for acute lymphoblastic leukemia, so the T cells may come from the graft donor.

CDR3: CASSQGGTGITGELFF. CDR3 sequence (DNA): TGCGCCAGCAGCCAAGGGGGGACAGGGATCACCGGGGAGCTGTTTTTT. The chain is built from TRBV4-3 and TRBJ2-2, with 9 bases lining up with TRBD1. J gave up 4 bases and V 1 base, and 4 bases lay outside the gene matches. This CDR3 region has 16 residues. Looked up from germline, CDR1 is LGHNA and CDR2 is YSLEER.

This clonotype was observed many times. The chain recombines TRBV12-3 or TRBV12-4 with TRBJ2-7, with D maybe TRBD1 (6 bases). Deletions cut 3 bases from V and 7 bases from J, with 10 bases between. CDR3 length equals 12 residues. The CDR3 bases are TGTGCCAGCAGTTTGGGGGCAGATGAGCAGTACTTC. This sequence encodes CASSLGADEQYF.

V is TRBV18 and J is TRBJ2-1, with a tentative D call TRBD1 (5 bases). Germline lookup yields CDR1 KGHSH and CDR2 LQKENI. The CDR3 extends over 15 amino acids. V was shortened by 6 bases and J by 9 bases, with 21 bases between the two germline ends. In DNA form, the CDR3 reads TGTGCCAGCTCCCAATATTTCAGGGTAGGCGGTGAGCAGTTCTTC. Amino acids: CASSQYFRVGGEQFF.

This clonotype was detected only a few times. The gene calls are TRBV7-2 and TRBJ1-2, with 8 bases identical to TRBD1. Germline loops: CDR1 SGHTA, CDR2 FQGNSA. This CDR3 has 13 amino acids. V gave up 6 bases and J gave up 8 bases; unmatched junction bases: 8. Here the CDR3 DNA reads TGTGCCAGCAGTCTGGACAGGGAATTAGGCTACACCTTC. Translating gives CASSLDRELGYTF.

The sample holds many counts of this clonotype. The rearrangement joins TRBV6-1 to TRBJ1-1; no clear D gene. CDR1 MNHNS and CDR2 SASEGT come from the germline V gene. The length of the CDR3 is 14 residues. Trimming removed 8 bases from V and 1 base from J, with 14 bases in between. CDR3 nucleotides: TGTGCCAGCTCCAGAACCCTTACGAACACTGAAGCTTTCTTT. Translated: CASSRTLTNTEAFF.

At least ten counts were recorded for this clonotype. V and J are TRBV6-1 and TRBJ2-1, with TRBD2 matching 8 bases. The CDR3 loop spans 14 amino acids. Germline CDR1 MNHNS, CDR2 SASEGT. J was trimmed by 9 bases and V by 7 bases; bases with no gene match: 11. The CDR3 sequence: CASTERASGGEQFF. The CDR3 coding sequence is TGTGCCAGCACCGAAAGGGCCAGCGGGGGTGAGCAGTTCTTC.

This clonotype was seen only a few times. This chain uses TRBV4-1 with TRBJ2-3; tentatively, D is TRBD1 or TRBD2 (5 bases each). Trimming pared 4 bases from V and 6 bases from J, leaving 17 bases between. The CDR3 is 15 residues long. Germline CDR1 reads MGHRA; CDR2 reads YSYEKL. As DNA, the CDR3 is TGCGCCAGCAGCCCCTTCGGGACCTCCACGGATACGCAGTATTTT. Residues: CASSPFGTSTDTQYF.

This clonotype appeared a few times. V usage is TRBV2 and J usage is TRBJ2-3; 14 bases fit TRBD2. The CDR3 has 18 residues. With V trimmed by 3 bases and J by 5 bases, 10 bases remained unmatched. Germline CDR1 and CDR2: SNHLY and FYNNEI. The CDR3 spells CASSDLGGLAGGVDTQYF. DNA for the CDR3: TGTGCCAGCAGTGACCTAGGAGGACTAGCGGGAGGTGTAGATACGCAGTATTTT.

A few counts support this clonotype. The chain recombines TRBV7-2 with TRBJ1-6, with a weak D call TRBD1 (6 bases). CDR3 length equals 17 residues. V was trimmed by 1 base and J by 8 bases, leaving 18 bases between them. Germline CDR1 and CDR2: SGHTA and FQGNSA. The CDR3 sequence is CASSLGEQGVFYSPLHF. The DNA for the CDR3 is TGTGCCAGCAGCTTAGGAGAACAGGGAGTCTTCTATTCACCCCTCCACTTT.

This clonotype was observed at least ten times. The chain uses TRBV25-1 and TRBJ2-3; unclear D gene. V lost 3 bases, J lost 1 base, and 8 bases lay in between. The CDR3 is 14 residues long. Per germline, CDR1 MGHDK and CDR2 SYGVNS. CDR3 loop: CASSEIWGTDTQYF. CDR3 in DNA: TGTGCCAGCAGTGAGATCTGGGGCACAGATACGCAGTATTTT. The entire variable domain, with the rest obtained from reference TRBV25-1 and TRBJ2-3, is as follows: EADIYQTPRYLVIGTGKKITLECSQTMGHDKMYWYQQDPGMELHLIHYSYGVNSTEKGDLSSESTVSRIRTEHFPLTLESARPSHTSQYLCASSEIWGTDTQYFGPGTRLTVL.